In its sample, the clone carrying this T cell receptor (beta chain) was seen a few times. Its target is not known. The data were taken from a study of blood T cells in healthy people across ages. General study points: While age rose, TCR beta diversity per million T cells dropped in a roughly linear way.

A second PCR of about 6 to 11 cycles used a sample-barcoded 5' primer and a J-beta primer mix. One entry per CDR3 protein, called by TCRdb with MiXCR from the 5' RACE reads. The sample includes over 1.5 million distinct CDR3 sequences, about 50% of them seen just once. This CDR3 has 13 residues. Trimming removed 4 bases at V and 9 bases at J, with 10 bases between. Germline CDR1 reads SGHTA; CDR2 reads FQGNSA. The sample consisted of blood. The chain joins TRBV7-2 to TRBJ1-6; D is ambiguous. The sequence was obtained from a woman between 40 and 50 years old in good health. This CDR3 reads CASSSLQASPLHF. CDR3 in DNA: TGTGCCAGCAGCTCGCTCCAGGCTTCACCCCTCCACTTT.